The following is a TCR beta chain sequence with its context. Its specificity is not known. The identical CDR3 is also encoded by other nucleotide sequences in the sample. The data were produced by immunoSEQ multiplex PCR, yet TCRdb's version contains in-frame clones alone and is incomplete. This table has under 2.5 million clones, less than 95% appearing once. This CDR3 is built from 13 residues. Trimming shortened V by 1 base and J by 7 bases, and 7 bases separated the two germline ends. Germline-derived CDR1 and CDR2 are LNHDA and SQIVND (reference sequence). This sample is drawn from a study of shared clonotypes between healthy human individuals. Whole-study findings and limits: Clonotypes not shared had lower generation probabilities than those common to all four donors.

Donors were Caucasian adults residing in Nashville, Tennessee, USA. The specimen sequenced was naive CD4+ T cells from PBMCs. Subset reported: CD45RA+ positively selected. The gene calls are TRBV19 and TRBJ2-2, with a weak D call TRBD2 (5 bases). The TCR sequence derives from a man in his late teens or twenties in good health. Some clones in this sample may be carry-over from other donors' samples. CDR3 DNA: TGTGCCAGTAGTATAGTTGGAGGCGGGGAGCTGTTTTTT. It yields the protein CASSIVGGGELFF.